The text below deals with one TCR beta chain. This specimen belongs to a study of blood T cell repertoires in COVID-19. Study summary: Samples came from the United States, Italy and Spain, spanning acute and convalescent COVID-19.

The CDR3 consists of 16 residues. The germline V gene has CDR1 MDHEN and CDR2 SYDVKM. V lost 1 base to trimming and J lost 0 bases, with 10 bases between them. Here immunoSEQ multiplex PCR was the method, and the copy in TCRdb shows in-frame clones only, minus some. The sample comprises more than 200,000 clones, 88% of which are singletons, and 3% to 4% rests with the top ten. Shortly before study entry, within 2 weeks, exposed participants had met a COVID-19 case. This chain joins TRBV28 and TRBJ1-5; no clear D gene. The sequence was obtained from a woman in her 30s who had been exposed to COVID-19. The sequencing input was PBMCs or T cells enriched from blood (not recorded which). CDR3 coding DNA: TGTGCCAGCAGTTTATACGTAGAAGATAGCAATCAGCCCCAGCATTTT. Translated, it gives CASSLYVEDSNQPQHF. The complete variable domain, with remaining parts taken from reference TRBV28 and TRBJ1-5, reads DVKVTQSSRYLVKRTGEKVFLECVQDMDHENMFWYRQDPGLGLRLIYFSYDVKMKEKGDIPEGYSVSREKKERFSLILESASTNQTSMYLCASSLYVEDSNQPQHFGDGTRLSIL.